The 10 T cell receptor beta chains reported below all come from one sample, sequenced in a study of cytomegalovirus exposure and HLA in healthy donors. The primer mix had 60 Vbeta and 13 Jbeta primers. The table came from immunoSEQ multiplex PCR; TCRdb's copy has only in-frame clones and leaves some out. The sample holds approximately 190,000 clones, 81% seen once. Sequencing used PBMCs. The receptors were gathered from a woman under 30 in good health and CMV-seropositive.

The chain combines TRBV4-2 with TRBJ2-1, with 9 bases identical to TRBD2. Germline values: CDR1 LGHNA, CDR2 YNFKEQ. V shed 0 bases, J shed 8 bases, and the junction held 5 bases outside the gene matches. The CDR3 runs to 15 residues. This chain's CDR3 is CASSQESGGWDEQFF. CDR3 coding DNA: TGTGCCAGCAGCCAAGAGAGCGGGGGGTGGGATGAGCAGTTCTTC.

This rearrangement joins TRBV9 to TRBJ2-3; no definite D call. With 4 bases removed from V and 0 bases from J, the gap between germline ends came to 12 bases. The CDR3 extends over 15 amino acids. From germline, CDR1 is SGDLS and CDR2 YYNGEE. The chain's CDR3 is CASSPILASTDTQYF. The CDR3 DNA reads TGTGCCAGCAGCCCGATACTTGCTAGCACAGATACGCAGTATTTT.

The V and J genes are TRBV11-2 and TRBJ2-3, with a possible D match to TRBD2 (6 bases). This CDR3 is built from 12 residues. Germline assignment: CDR1 SGHAT and CDR2 FQNNGV. V lost 6 bases to trimming and J lost 4 bases, with 8 bases between them. For the CDR3, the DNA is TGTGCCAGCAGACGGGGGTCAGATACGCAGTATTTT. Its translation: CASRRGSDTQYF.

This clone was seen once. The rearrangement uses TRBV18 and TRBJ2-1, with 11 bases matching TRBD2. Germline V gene lookup returns CDR1 KGHSH and CDR2 LQKENI. Unmatched junction bases numbered 11, after V lost 5 bases and J lost 8 bases. The CDR3 extends over 16 amino acids. The chain's CDR3 is CASSVIAGGPVDEQFF. The CDR3 DNA follows: TGTGCCAGCTCAGTGATAGCGGGGGGGCCGGTCGATGAGCAGTTCTTC.

This clone has only one observation. V and J are TRBV18 and TRBJ2-7; a weak D match, TRBD2 (5 bases). The CDR3 covers 14 residues. The V gene's germline CDR1 is KGHSH and CDR2 LQKENI. Trimming took 2 bases from V and 1 from J, leaving 9 bases between them. The CDR3 coding sequence is TGTGCCAGCTCACCAGTCAGAGGGTCCTACGAGCAGTACTTC. It specifies CASSPVRGSYEQYF.

The chain is built from TRBV2 and TRBJ2-2; D remains ambiguous. The V end was cut by 6 bases, the J end by 1 base, with 6 bases between. The germline V gene encodes CDR1 SNHLY and CDR2 FYNNEI. This CDR3 comprises 13 residues. The CDR3 nucleotides are TGTGCCAGCAGCCGACAGAACACCGGGGAGCTGTTTTTT. It is translated as CASSRQNTGELFF.

The V gene is TRBV2, the J gene TRBJ2-3; 7 nucleotides match TRBD1. V shed 6 bases, J shed 2 bases, and the junction held 8 bases outside the gene matches. The CDR3 loop spans 15 amino acids. Germline V gene lookup returns CDR1 SNHLY and CDR2 FYNNEI. The CDR3 DNA sequence: TGTGCCAGCAGCGGATCGGGACAGATCACAGATACGCAGTATTTT. Encoded protein: CASSGSGQITDTQYF.

The chain uses TRBV2 and TRBJ2-2; 12 bases are shared with TRBD2. CDR3 size: 17 residues. Per germline, CDR1 SNHLY and CDR2 FYNNEI. V gave up 6 bases and J gave up 6 bases; unmatched junction bases: 11. This CDR3 is CASSETSGGIKAGELFF. CDR3 sequence (DNA): TGTGCCAGCAGCGAGACTAGCGGGGGTATCAAGGCCGGGGAGCTGTTTTTT.

The chain combines TRBV28 with TRBJ1-1; D is uncertain. This CDR3 has 14 residues. Germline assignment: CDR1 MDHEN and CDR2 SYDVKM. V lost 3 bases to trimming and J lost 0 bases, with 8 bases between them. CDR3 in amino acids: CASSLQVMNTEAFF. CDR3 sequence (DNA): TGTGCCAGCAGTTTGCAGGTCATGAACACTGAAGCTTTCTTT.

The genes are TRBV6-1 and TRBJ1-2; the match to TRBD1 covers 7 bases. The V segment lost 6 bases and the J segment 3 bases; nucleotides outside the gene matches: 10. There are 15 residues in the CDR3. Per germline, CDR1 MNHNS and CDR2 SASEGT. CDR3 in DNA: TGTGCCAGCAGCCAGAGACAGGGCACCCACTATGGCTACACCTTC. The encoded protein is CASSQRQGTHYGYTF.